This note documents a single TCR beta chain sequence. Assay: immunoSEQ multiplex PCR; the TCRdb copy retains only in-frame clones and omits some. The sample shows about 55,000 clones, 75% to 95% of them seen only once. This specimen belongs to a study of blood T cell repertoires in COVID-19. The CDR3 totals 18 residues. Germline V gives CDR1 LNHNV, CDR2 YYDKDF (reference sequence). With 0 bases clipped from V and 2 bases from J, the junction kept 4 bases outside the gene matches. Sequenced input: peripheral blood. The gene calls are TRBV15 and TRBJ2-7; 16 bases agree with TRBD2. This sequence was found in a human donor with active COVID-19. The donor label of this sample is uncertain. The CDR3 bases are TGTGCCACCAGCAGAGATCCGGGGACTAGCGGGAGGGCCTACGAGCAGTACTTC. As protein: CATSRDPGTSGRAYEQYF.